This passage covers 8 T cell receptor beta chains from one sample sequenced in a study of cytomegalovirus exposure and HLA in healthy donors. It was with 60 Vbeta and 13 Jbeta primers that the PCR ran. Some clones are missing from TCRdb's copy, which holds only in-frame ones; the method was immunoSEQ multiplex PCR. The sample has some 55,000 clones. The specimen was PBMCs. Receptors originate from a man between 18 and 29 years old in good health and CMV-seropositive.

The chain has TRBV7-3 and TRBJ2-2; 13 bases align to TRBD2. Germline CDR1 is SGHTA and CDR2 is FQGTGA. Unmatched junction bases numbered 9, after V lost 3 bases and J lost 8 bases. The length of the CDR3 is 17 residues. The CDR3 DNA sequence: TGTGCCAGCAGCTTTTCAGGACTAGCGGGAGTGTCAGGGGAGCTGTTTTTT. Translated, it gives CASSFSGLAGVSGELFF.

The chain is built from TRBV9 and TRBJ2-2, with TRBD1 identical over 8 bases. The CDR3 loop spans 14 amino acids. The ends lost 4 bases at V and 6 bases at J; junction bases unmatched: 5. Germline-derived CDR1 and CDR2 are SGDLS and YYNGEE. The chain's CDR3 is CASSLPRGPGELFF. Here the CDR3 DNA reads TGTGCCAGCAGCCTCCCCAGGGGGCCCGGGGAGCTGTTTTTT.

The V gene is TRBV7-8, the J gene TRBJ2-5, with D possibly TRBD1 on 6 matching bases. The J call may be in error: the DNA end matches TRBJ2-7 better. This CDR3 contains 16 residues. Germline assignment: CDR1 SGHVS and CDR2 FQNEAQ. The CDR3 region is CASSLSAGQGNYEQYF. In DNA form, the CDR3 reads TGTGCCAGCAGCTTATCCGCAGGTCAGGGGAACTACGAGCAGTACTTC.

V and J are TRBV11-2 and TRBJ2-1; TRBD1 agrees at 9 bases. Losses at the gene ends were 3 bases for V and 8 bases for J; bases not matched to a gene: 5. The CDR3 has 14 residues. Germline CDR1 reads SGHAT; CDR2 reads FQNNGV. The CDR3 sequence is CASSFTQGAHEQFF. CDR3 bases: TGTGCCAGCAGCTTCACACAGGGGGCCCATGAGCAGTTCTTC.

The genes are TRBV4-1 and TRBJ2-3; 11 bases align to TRBD2. Trimming removed 4 bases from V and 1 base from J; junction bases left unmatched: 4. The CDR3 covers 16 residues. Germline V gives CDR1 MGHRA, CDR2 YSYEKL. The CDR3 nucleotides read TGCGCCAGCAGCCCTCCGGGACTAGCGGGCACAGATACGCAGTATTTT. Translating it yields CASSPPGLAGTDTQYF.

The CDR3 spells CASRLIVPGGPPSDGYTF. For the CDR3, the DNA is TGTGCAAGTCGCTTAATAGTTCCGGGAGGTCCGCCGTCGGATGGCTACACCTTC. The chain employs TRBV12-2 and TRBJ1-2. TRBV12-2 is a pseudogene segment. The CDR3 sequence is 18 residues long.

V and J are TRBV7-6 and TRBJ1-1; D remains unclear. Per the germline V gene, CDR1 is SGHVS and CDR2 is FNYEAQ. This CDR3 is 14 amino acids long. V was clipped by 5 bases and J by 8 bases, with 18 bases between them. The CDR3 spells CASSPWQEGGEAFF. DNA of the CDR3: TGTGCCAGCAGCCCCTGGCAGGAGGGTGGAGAAGCTTTCTTT.

The rearrangement links TRBV28 to TRBJ2-7; possibly TRBD1 for D (6 bases). CDR1 MDHEN and CDR2 SYDVKM come from the germline V gene. The CDR3 spans 12 residues. Trimming stripped 5 bases from V and 7 bases from J, with 12 bases between. The CDR3 region is CASSIPRGEQYF. The CDR3 DNA reads as TGTGCCAGCAGTATCCCGAGGGGGGAGCAGTACTTC.